This T cell receptor (beta chain) came from a study of T cell changes during pregnancy in multiple sclerosis. Produced via immunoSEQ multiplex PCR; TCRdb's table is partial and in-frame only. The sample lists some 60,000 clones, roughly 90% occurring once. CDR3 length: 14 residues. Losses at the gene ends were 5 bases for V and 7 bases for J; bases not matched to a gene: 8. CDR1 LGHNA and CDR2 YSLEER come from the germline V gene. The input for sequencing was peripheral blood, taken in the second trimester of pregnancy. The chain joins TRBV4-3 to TRBJ2-5, with 9 nucleotides matching TRBD1. This receptor was obtained from a female donor with multiple sclerosis, enrolled in a pregnancy study. CDR3 DNA sequence: TGCGCCAGCAGCTTGCGGGACAGGGAGGGGACCCAGTACTTC. Translating it yields CASSLRDREGTQYF.